This T cell receptor beta chain is drawn from a study of identical twins. One entry per CDR3 protein, called by TCRdb with MiXCR from the 5' RACE reads. The sample yields 250,000 or so distinct CDR3 sequences, approximately 8.6% seen once. V lost 5 bases and J lost 3, with 10 bases in between. Germline lookup yields CDR1 KGHDR and CDR2 SFDVKD. This CDR3 contains 14 residues. This sample also appeared in a second study, on yellow fever vaccine responses in identical twins.

Sequenced sample: CD8+ T cells sorted from blood. The chain uses TRBV24-1 and TRBJ2-1; D tentatively reads TRBD1 or TRBD2 (5 bases each). The receptor was isolated from a woman aged 18-30 years in good health. CDR3 region: CATSAGLGYNEQFF. The CDR3 DNA reads TGTGCCACCAGTGCGGGGCTGGGCTACAATGAGCAGTTCTTC.